This TCR beta chain is drawn from a study of early T cells in non-severe SARS-CoV-2 infection (dated by TCRdb to 2020 to 2023). For context, the study as a whole: TCR sequencing used bulk RNA from unsorted whole blood, so alpha and beta chains could not be paired. Broad study findings and their caveats: Matching against VDJdb was skewed toward anti-spike CD8 responses, likely underestimated virus-specific expansions, and missed private and CD4 specificities.

The table lists this clonotype with many counts. This receptor's antigen is unknown. At one of its ends the junction is not consistent with the germline gene, which may arise from a read error. The library was built by means of 5' RACE. TCRdb names NextSeq 500 as the instrument used. Unique molecular identifiers were attached to individual cDNA molecules in the TCR library protocol so that sequencing error and PCR bias could be corrected. Sequencing covered both TCR alpha and beta chains, and within each sample the abundances of alpha and beta sequences were tightly co-correlated. Regarding the original processing steps: V gene, J gene and CDR3 annotation of TCR sequences was performed with Decombinator V4. Expanded TCRs were defined as changing significantly between any two time points under a Poisson model with p below 0.0001. TCR abundances were normalised to the total number of TCRs sequenced per sample and were expressed as counts per million. MAIT TCRs were defined by TRAV1-2 paired with TRAJ12, TRAJ20 or TRAJ33, and iNKT TCRs by TRAV10 paired with TRAJ18. A search of VDJdb, accessed on 1 November 2021, was run for TCRs annotated to CMV, EBV and SARS-CoV-2, with TCRs annotated for multiple antigens excluded. Using fastp at Q25 and MiXCR, TCRdb reprocessed the public reads and kept productive beta chains. Each CDR3 protein gets just one entry, which takes the most common genes and DNA from the rows behind it. TCRdb's processing, not the authors' own work, is the source of the V and J calls. The sample profile shows more than 60,000 distinct CDR3 sequences; under 15% of them were found once. The ten most abundant clones make up 2.7% of the sample.

Set within a cohort of healthcare workers in London, UK, this nested case-control study involved weekly PCR testing of nasopharyngeal swabs along with blood sampling. Healthcare workers were recruited between 23 and 31 March 2020, during the week of the UK lockdown, and were followed weekly for up to roughly 15 weeks. The germline V gene specifies SGHAT as CDR1 and FQNNGV as CDR2. Measured from the cysteine to the phenylalanine, the CDR3 is 14 residues long. The CDR3 DNA has 42 bases and is translated from base 1. This clonotype originated in an adult who was a healthcare worker with PCR-confirmed SARS-CoV-2 infection or an uninfected control (not recorded which). The source material was whole blood, sampled at baseline. The V and J segments used are TRBV11-2 and TRBJ1-5; the D segment cannot be called with confidence. The CDR3 protein sequence reads: CASSASSINHPQHF. The DNA sequence reads TGTGCCAGCAGCGCAAGCAGTATCAATCACCCCCAGCATTTT. The CDR3 plus the reference TRBV11-2 and TRBJ1-5 genes for the other parts give the full variable domain: EAGVAQSPRYKIIEKRQSVAFWCNPISGHATLYWYQQILGQGPKLLIQFQNNGVVDDSQLPKDRFSAERLKGVDSTLKIQPAKLEDSAVYLCASSASSINHPQHFGDGTRLSIL.